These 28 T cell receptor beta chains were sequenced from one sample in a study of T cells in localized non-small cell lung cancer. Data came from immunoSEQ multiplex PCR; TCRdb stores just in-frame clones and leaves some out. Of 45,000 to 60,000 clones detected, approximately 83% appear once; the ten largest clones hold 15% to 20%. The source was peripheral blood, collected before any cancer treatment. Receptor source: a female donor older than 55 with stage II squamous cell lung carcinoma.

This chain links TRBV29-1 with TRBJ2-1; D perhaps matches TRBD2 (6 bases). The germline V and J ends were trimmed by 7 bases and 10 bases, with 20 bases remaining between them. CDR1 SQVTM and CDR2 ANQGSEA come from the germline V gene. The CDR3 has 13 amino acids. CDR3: CSARLVGVREQFF. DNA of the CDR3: TGCAGCGCGCGACTAGTCGGGGTAAGGGAGCAGTTCTTC.

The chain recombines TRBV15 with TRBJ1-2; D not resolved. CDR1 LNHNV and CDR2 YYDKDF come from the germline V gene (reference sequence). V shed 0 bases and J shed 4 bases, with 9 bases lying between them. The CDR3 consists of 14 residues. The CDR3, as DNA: TGTGCCACCAGCAGAGATGTGGCCGGCTATGGCTACACCTTC. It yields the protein CATSRDVAGYGYTF.

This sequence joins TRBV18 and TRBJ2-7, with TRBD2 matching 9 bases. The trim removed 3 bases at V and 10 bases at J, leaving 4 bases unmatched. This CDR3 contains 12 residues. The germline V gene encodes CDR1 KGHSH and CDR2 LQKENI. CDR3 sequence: CASSPLAGDQYF. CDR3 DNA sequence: TGTGCCAGCTCACCCTTAGCGGGAGACCAGTACTTC. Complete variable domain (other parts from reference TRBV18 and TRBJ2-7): NAGVMQNPRHLVRRRGQEARLRCSPMKGHSHVYWYRQLPEEGLKFMVYLQKENIIDESGMPKERFSAEFPKEGPSILRIQQVVRGDSAAYFCASSPLAGDQYFGPGTRLTVT.

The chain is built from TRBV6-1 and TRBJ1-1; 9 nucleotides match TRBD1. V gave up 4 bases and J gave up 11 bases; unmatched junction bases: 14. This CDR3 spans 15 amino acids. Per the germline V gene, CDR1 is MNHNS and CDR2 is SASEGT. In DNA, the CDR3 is TGTGCCAGCAGTGTTTCCGGGACAGGGCCTCATTGGGCTTTCTTT. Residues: CASSVSGTGPHWAFF.

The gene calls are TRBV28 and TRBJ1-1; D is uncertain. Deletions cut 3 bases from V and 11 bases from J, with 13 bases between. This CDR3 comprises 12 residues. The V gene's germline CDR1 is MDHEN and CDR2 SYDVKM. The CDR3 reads CASSLSWAGAFF. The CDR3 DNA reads TGTGCCAGCAGTTTGTCGTGGGCGGGGGCTTTCTTT.

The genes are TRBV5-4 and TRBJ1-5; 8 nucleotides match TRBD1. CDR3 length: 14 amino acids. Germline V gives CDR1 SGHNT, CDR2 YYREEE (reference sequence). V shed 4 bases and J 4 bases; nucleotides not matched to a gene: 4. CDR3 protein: CASSNQGANQPQHF. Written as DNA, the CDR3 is TGTGCCAGCAGCAACCAGGGGGCGAATCAGCCCCAGCATTTT.

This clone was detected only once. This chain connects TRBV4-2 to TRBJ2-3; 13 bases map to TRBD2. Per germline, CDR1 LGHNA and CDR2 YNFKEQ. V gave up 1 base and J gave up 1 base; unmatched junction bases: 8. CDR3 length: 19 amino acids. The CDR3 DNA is TGTGCCAGCAGCCAAGTACTAGCGGGGGGGCTTTTGGGCACAGATACGCAGTATTTT. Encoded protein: CASSQVLAGGLLGTDTQYF.

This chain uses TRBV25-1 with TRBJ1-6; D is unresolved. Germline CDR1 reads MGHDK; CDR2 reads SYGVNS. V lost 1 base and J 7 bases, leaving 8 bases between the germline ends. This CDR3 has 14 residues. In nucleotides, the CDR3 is TGTGCCAGCAGTGAATTTGTCCAGAATTCACCCCTCCACTTT. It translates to CASSEFVQNSPLHF.

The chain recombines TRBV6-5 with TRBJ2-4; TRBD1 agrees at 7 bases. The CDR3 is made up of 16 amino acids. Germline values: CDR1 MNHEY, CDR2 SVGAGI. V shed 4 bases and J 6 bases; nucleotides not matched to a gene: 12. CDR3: CASSSMGDRERNIQYF. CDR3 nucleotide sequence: TGTGCCAGCAGTTCAATGGGGGACAGAGAGCGAAACATTCAGTACTTC.

CDR3 nucleotides: TGTGCCAGCAGCTCTGGTCGGCAAGAGACCCAGTACTTC. This encodes CASSSGRQETQYF. V usage is TRBV7-7 and J usage is TRBJ2-5, with D hard to call. The CDR3 contains 13 residues. Trimming left V 4 bases short and J 2 bases short, with 8 bases between. Germline loops: CDR1 SSHAT, CDR2 FNYEAQ (reference sequence).

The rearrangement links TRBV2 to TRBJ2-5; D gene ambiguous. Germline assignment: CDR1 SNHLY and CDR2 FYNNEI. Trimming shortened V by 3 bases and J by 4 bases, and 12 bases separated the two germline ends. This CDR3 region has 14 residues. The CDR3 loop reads CASSEALAGETQYF. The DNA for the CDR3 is TGTGCCAGCAGTGAGGCCCTCGCCGGAGAGACCCAGTACTTC.

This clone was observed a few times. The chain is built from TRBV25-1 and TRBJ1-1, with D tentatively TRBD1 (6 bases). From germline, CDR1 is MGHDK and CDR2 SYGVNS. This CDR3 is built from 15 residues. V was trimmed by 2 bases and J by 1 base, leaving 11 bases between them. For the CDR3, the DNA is TGTGCCAGCAGTGAAATGGGACACAGGAACACTGAAGCTTTCTTT. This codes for CASSEMGHRNTEAFF.

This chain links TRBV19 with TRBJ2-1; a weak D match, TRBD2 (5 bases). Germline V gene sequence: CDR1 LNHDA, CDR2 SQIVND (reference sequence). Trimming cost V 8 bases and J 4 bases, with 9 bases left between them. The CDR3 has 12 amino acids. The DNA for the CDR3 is TGTGCCAGTGGATCGGGATACAATGAGCAGTTCTTC. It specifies CASGSGYNEQFF. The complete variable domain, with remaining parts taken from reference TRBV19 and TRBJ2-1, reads DGGITQSPKYLFRKEGQNVTLSCEQNLNHDAMYWYRQDPGQGLRLIYYSQIVNDFQKGDIAEGYSVSREKKESFPLTVTSAQKNPTAFYLCASGSGYNEQFFGPGTRLTVL.

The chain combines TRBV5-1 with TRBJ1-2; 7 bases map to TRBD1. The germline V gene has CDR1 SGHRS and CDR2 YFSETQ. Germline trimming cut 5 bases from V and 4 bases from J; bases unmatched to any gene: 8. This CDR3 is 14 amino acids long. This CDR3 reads CASRYFDRVYGYTF. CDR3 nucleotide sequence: TGCGCCAGCAGATATTTCGACAGGGTCTATGGCTACACCTTC.

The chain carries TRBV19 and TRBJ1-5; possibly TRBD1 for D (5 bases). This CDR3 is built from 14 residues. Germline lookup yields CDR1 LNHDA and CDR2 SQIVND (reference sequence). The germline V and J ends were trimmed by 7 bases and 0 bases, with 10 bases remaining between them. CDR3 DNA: TGTGCCAGTAAAGGGGACCGTAGCAATCAGCCCCAGCATTTT. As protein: CASKGDRSNQPQHF.

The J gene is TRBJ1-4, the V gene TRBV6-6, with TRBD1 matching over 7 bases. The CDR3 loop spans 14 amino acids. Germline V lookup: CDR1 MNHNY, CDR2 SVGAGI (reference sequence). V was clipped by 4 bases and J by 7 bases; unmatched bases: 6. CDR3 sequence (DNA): TGTGCCAGCAGTTGGGGACAGCAGGGTGAAAAACTGTTTTTT. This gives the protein CASSWGQQGEKLFF.

CDR3 sequence (DNA): TGCGCCAGCAGCCCGGCAGGACAGGGAGGTACACCCCTCCACTTT. Translation gives CASSPAGQGGTPLHF. V is TRBV5-1 and J is TRBJ1-6; 8 bases align to TRBD1. The CDR3 runs to 15 residues. Looked up from germline, CDR1 is SGHRS and CDR2 is YFSETQ. After removal of 4 bases from V and 11 bases from J, the junction contained 11 bases not matched to a gene.

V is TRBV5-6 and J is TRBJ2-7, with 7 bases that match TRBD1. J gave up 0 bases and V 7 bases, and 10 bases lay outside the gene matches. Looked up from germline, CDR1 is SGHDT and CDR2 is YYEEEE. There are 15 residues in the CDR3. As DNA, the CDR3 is TGTGCCAGCTGCAGGACAGGCTCCAACTCCTACGAGCAGTACTTC. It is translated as CASCRTGSNSYEQYF.

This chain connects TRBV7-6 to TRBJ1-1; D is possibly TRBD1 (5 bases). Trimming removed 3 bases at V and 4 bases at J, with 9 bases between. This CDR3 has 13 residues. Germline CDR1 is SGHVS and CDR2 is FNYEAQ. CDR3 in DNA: TGTGCCAGCAGCTTCGGGGGGACCACTGAAGCTTTCTTT. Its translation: CASSFGGTTEAFF. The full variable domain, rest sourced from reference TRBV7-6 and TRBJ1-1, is GAGVSQSPRYKVTKRGQDVALRCDPISGHVSLYWYRQALGQGPEFLTYFNYEAQQDKSGLPNDRFSAERPEGSISTLTIQRTEQRDSAMYRCASSFGGTTEAFFGQGTRLTVV.

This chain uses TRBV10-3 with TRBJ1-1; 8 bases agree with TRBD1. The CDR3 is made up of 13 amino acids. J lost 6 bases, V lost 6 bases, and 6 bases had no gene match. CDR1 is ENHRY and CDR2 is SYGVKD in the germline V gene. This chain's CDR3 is CAISATGDAEAFF. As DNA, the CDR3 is TGTGCCATCAGCGCGACAGGGGATGCTGAAGCTTTCTTT.

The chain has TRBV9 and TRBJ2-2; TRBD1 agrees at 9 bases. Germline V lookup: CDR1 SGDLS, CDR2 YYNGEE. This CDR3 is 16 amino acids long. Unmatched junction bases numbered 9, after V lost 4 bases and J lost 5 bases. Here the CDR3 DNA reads TGTGCCAGCAGCCTTGACAGGGGGGTCGTGACCGGGGAGCTGTTTTTT. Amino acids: CASSLDRGVVTGELFF. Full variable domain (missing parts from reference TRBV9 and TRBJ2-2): DSGVTQTPKHLITATGQRVTLRCSPRSGDLSVYWYQQSLDQGLQFLIQYYNGEERAKGNILERFSAQQFPDLHSELNLSSLELGDSALYFCASSLDRGVVTGELFFGEGSRLTVL.

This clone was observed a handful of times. This chain's CDR3 is CASSDRGQGNEKLFF. CDR3 DNA: TGTGCCAGCAGTGACAGGGGGCAGGGTAATGAAAAACTGTTTTTT. The V gene is TRBV6-1, the J gene TRBJ1-4; TRBD1 agrees at 8 bases. Germline V lookup: CDR1 MNHNS, CDR2 SASEGT. The CDR3 spans 15 residues. Trimming cost V 3 bases and J 4 bases; bases outside gene matches: 4.

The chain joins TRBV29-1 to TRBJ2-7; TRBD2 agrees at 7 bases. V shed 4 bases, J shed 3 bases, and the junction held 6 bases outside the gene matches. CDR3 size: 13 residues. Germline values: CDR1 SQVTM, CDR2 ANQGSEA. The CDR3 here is CSVGDYVNYEQYF. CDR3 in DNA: TGCAGCGTTGGGGACTACGTGAACTACGAGCAGTACTTC.

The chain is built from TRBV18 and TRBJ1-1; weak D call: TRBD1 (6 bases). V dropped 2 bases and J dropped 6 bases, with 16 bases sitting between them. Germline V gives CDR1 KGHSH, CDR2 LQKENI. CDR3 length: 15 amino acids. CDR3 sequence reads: CASSPGGQTLAEAFF. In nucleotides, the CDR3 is TGTGCCAGCTCACCAGGCGGACAGACGTTAGCTGAAGCTTTCTTT.

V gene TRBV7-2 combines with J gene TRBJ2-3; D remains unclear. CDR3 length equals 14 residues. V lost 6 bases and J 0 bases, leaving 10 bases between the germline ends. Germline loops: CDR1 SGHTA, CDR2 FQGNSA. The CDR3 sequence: CASRYTASTDTQYF. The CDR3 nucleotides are TGTGCCAGCAGATATACGGCTAGCACAGATACGCAGTATTTT.

DNA of the CDR3: TGTGCCAGCAGCGGAGGGGACCGAAAGGATTCACCCCTCCACTTT. The encoded protein is CASSGGDRKDSPLHF. The chain uses TRBV9 and TRBJ1-6; possible D gene TRBD1, 5 bases. The germline V and J ends were trimmed by 3 bases and 8 bases, with 15 bases remaining between them. The CDR3 has 15 amino acids. Germline lookup yields CDR1 SGDLS and CDR2 YYNGEE.

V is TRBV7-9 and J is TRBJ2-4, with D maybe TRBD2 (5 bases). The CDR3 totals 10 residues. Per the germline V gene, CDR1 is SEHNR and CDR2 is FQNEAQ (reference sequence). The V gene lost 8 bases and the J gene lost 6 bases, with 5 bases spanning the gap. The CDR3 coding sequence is TGTGCCAGCGGACTAAACATTCAGTACTTC. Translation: CASGLNIQYF.

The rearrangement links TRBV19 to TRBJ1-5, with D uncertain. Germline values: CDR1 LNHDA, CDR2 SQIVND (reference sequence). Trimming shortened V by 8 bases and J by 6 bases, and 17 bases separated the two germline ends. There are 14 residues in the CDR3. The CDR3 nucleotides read TGTGCCAGTTCCGCTAGGCTGGGAGGTCAGCCCCAGCATTTT. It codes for CASSARLGGQPQHF.